This T cell receptor beta chain was recorded in a study of shared clonotypes between healthy human individuals. This clone was picked up one time. Other nucleotide sequences from this sample produce the same CDR3. V was clipped by 6 bases and J by 0 bases, with 8 bases between them. CDR1 ENHRY and CDR2 SYGVKD come from the germline V gene. The CDR3 totals 13 residues. Method: immunoSEQ multiplex PCR; TCRdb's copy keeps in-frame clones and lacks some. The data hold about 2.4 million clones, with roughly nine tenths observed a single time. The sequence came from a man between 18 and 35 years old in good health. This sequence joins TRBV10-3 and TRBJ1-1; the D gene is possibly TRBD1 (6 bases). Sequenced input: naive CD4+ T cells sorted from blood. As for subset: CD45RA+ positively selected. The CDR3: CAIRTGLNTEAFF. CDR3 in DNA: TGTGCCATCAGAACAGGGCTGAACACTGAAGCTTTCTTT.